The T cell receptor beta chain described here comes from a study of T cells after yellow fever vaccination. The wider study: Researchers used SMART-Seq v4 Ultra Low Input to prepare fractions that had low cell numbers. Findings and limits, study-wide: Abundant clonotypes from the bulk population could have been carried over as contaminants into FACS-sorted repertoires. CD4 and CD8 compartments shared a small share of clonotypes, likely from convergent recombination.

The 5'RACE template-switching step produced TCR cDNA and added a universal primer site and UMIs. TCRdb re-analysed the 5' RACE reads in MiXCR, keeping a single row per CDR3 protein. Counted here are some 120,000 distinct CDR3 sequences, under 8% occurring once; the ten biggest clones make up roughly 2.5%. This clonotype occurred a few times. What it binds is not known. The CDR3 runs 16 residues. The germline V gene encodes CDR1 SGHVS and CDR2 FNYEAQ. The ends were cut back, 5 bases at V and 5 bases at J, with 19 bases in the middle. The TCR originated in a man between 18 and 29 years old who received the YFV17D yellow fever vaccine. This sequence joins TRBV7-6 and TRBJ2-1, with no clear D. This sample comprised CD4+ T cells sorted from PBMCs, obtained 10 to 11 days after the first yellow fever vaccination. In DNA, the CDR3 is TGTGCCAGCAGCCCCCAGTCGGGCTTTGGGGACAATGAGCAGTTCTTC. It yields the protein CASSPQSGFGDNEQFF.